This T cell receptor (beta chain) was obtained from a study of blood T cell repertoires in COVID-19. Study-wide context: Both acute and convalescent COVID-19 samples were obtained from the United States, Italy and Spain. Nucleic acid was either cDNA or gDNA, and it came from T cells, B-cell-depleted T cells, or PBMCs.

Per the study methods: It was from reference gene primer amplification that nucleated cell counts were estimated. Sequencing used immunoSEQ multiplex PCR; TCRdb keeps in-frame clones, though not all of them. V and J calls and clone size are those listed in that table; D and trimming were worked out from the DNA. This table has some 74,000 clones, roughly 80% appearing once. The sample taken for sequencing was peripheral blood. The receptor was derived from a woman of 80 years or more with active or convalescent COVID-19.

In DNA form, the CDR3 reads TGTGCCAGCAGGGAGGGTGGTAACTATGGCTACACCTTC. This sequence encodes CASREGGNYGYTF. The chain recombines TRBV28 with TRBJ1-2; D unclear. V shed 6 bases and J shed 1 base, with 9 bases lying between them. CDR1 is MDHEN and CDR2 is SYDVKM in the germline V gene. The CDR3 is made up of 13 amino acids.